This note documents a single T cell receptor (beta chain) sequence. The antigen is undetermined. This specimen includes other DNA sequences encoding the same CDR3. Per the germline V gene, CDR1 is SGHKS and CDR2 is YYEKEE (reference sequence). This CDR3 spans 13 amino acids. V was pared by 1 base and J by 5 bases, with 6 bases between. CD4+CD25+CD127- Tregs, CD4+CD25- non-Tregs, CD4 and CD8 cells were sorted. Sequencing was performed with immunoSEQ multiplex PCR; in TCRdb, only in-frame clones are kept and a portion is missing. In the table there are tens of thousands of clones, 84% of which are singletons. The data belong to a study of Tregs in tolerant kidney transplant recipients. Study-wide results and caveats: Biological reproducibility was not directly addressed in this study. Expanding Tregs on activated donor B cells appeared to best identify donor-specific TCRbeta clones. Findings come from small patient numbers and require larger validation.

This chain connects TRBV5-5 to TRBJ2-2; D call uncertain. Sequenced material: CD4+ T cells from blood. The source is a human donor in good health. CDR3 residues: CASSLFSTGELFF. The CDR3 nucleotides read TGTGCCAGCAGCTTGTTTTCTACCGGGGAGCTGTTTTTT.